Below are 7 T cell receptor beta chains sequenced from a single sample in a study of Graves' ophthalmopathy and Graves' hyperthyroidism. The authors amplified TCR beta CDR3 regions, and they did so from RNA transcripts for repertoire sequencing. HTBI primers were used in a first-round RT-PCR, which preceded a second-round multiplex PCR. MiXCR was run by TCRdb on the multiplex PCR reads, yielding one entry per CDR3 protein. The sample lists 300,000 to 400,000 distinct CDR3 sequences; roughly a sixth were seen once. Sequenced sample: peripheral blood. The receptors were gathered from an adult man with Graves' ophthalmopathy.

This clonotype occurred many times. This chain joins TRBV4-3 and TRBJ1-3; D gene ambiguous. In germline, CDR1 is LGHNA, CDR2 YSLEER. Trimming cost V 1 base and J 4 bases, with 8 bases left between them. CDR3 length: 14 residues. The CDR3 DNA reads TGCGCCAGCAGCCAAGGAGCCTGGGGAAACACCATATATTTT. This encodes CASSQGAWGNTIYF.

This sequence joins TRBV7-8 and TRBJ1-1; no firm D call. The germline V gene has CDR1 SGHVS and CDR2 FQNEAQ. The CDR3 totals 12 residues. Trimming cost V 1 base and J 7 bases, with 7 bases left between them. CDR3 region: CASSLEGHEAFF. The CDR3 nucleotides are TGTGCCAGCAGCTTAGAAGGGCATGAAGCTTTCTTT.

CDR3 sequence (DNA): TGTGCCAGCAGTCAGACAGGGGGCCTGTCACATAATTCACCCCTCCACTTT. Amino acids: CASSQTGGLSHNSPLHF. V gene TRBV6-1 combines with J gene TRBJ1-6, with TRBD1 matching over 10 bases. V shed 5 bases, J shed 5 bases, and the junction held 9 bases outside the gene matches. Germline V lookup: CDR1 MNHNS, CDR2 SASEGT. The CDR3 sequence is 17 residues long.

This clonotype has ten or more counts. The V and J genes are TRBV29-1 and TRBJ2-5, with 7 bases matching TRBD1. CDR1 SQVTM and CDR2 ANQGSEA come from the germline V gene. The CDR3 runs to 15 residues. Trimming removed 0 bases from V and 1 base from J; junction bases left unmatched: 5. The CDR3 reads CSVEETGSLQETQYF. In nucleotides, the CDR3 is TGCAGCGTTGAAGAGACAGGGAGCCTCCAAGAGACCCAGTACTTC. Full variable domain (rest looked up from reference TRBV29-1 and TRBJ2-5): SAVISQKPSRDICQRGTSLTIQCQVDSQVTMMFWYRQQPGQSLTLIATANQGSEATYESGFVIDKFPISRPNLTFSTLTVSNMSPEDSSIYLCSVEETGSLQETQYFGPGTRLLVL.

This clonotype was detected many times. The DNA for the CDR3 is TGTGCCAGCTCCCAGGACAGGGGCAATAATTCACCCCTCCACTTT. It yields the protein CASSQDRGNNSPLHF. The chain joins TRBV18 to TRBJ1-6, with 9 nucleotides matching TRBD1. There are 15 residues in the CDR3. J gave up 5 bases and V 6 bases, and 5 bases lay outside the gene matches. CDR1 is KGHSH, CDR2 LQKENI, per germline. The full variable domain, in which reference TRBV18 and TRBJ1-6 provide the parts outside the CDR3, is NAGVMQNPRHLVRRRGQEARLRCSPMKGHSHVYWYRQLPEEGLKFMVYLQKENIIDESGMPKERFSAEFPKEGPSILRIQQVVRGDSAAYFCASSQDRGNNSPLHFGNGTRLTVT.

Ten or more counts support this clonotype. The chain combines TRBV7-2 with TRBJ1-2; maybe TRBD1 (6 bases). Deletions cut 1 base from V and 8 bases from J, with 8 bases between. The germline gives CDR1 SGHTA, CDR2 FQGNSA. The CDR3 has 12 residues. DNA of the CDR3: TGTGCCAGCAGCTTAGGAGGGGGAGGCTACACCTTC. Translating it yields CASSLGGGGYTF.

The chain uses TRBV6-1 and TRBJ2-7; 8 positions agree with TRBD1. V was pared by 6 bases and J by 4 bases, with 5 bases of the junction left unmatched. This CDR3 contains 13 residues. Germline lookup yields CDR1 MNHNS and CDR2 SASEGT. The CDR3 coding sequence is TGTGCCAGCAGCCGGACAGGGCGATACGAGCAGTACTTC. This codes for CASSRTGRYEQYF.